These T cell receptor beta chains were read from a single sample in a study of chemoradiotherapy in HPV16-positive cancers. Method: immunoSEQ multiplex PCR; TCRdb's copy keeps in-frame clones and lacks some. Of roughly 40,000 clones listed, 76% are singletons. The source was blood, collected from a patient who underwent chemoradiotherapy. The receptor source for this set is a human donor with HPV-associated anogenital cancer. Both conserved end residues are part of each CDR3. D genes are given only for firm matches. The size field is filled for only some rows; it gives once, few, many or a size class.

cdr3_aa,cdr3_nt,v_call,cdr3_length,j_call,d_call,clone_size
CTSSFLMTGPQGYTF,TGTACCAGCAGCTTCTTAATGACAGGCCCGCAGGGCTACACCTTC,TRBV7-2,15,TRBJ1-2,.,.
CASSLGRGSSETQYF,TGTGCCAGCTCCCTCGGTCGCGGTTCGTCAGAGACCCAGTACTTC,TRBV18,15,TRBJ2-5,.,.
CASSNRQVATNEKLFF,TGTGCCAGCAGTAACCGACAGGTTGCAACTAATGAAAAACTGTTTTTT,TRBV27,16,TRBJ1-4,.,once
CASSGTLNTGELFF,TGCGCCAGCAGTGGGACACTGAACACCGGGGAGCTGTTTTTT,TRBV5-1,14,TRBJ2-2,.,.
CASSLAGMGQPQHF,TGTGCCAGCAGCTTAGCAGGGATGGGGCAGCCCCAGCATTTT,TRBV11-2,14,TRBJ1-5,.,.
CASSQEGQASGVYEQYF,TGTGCCAGCAGCCAAGAGGGGCAGGCTAGCGGGGTCTACGAGCAGTACTTC,TRBV4-2,17,TRBJ2-7,TRBD2,.
CASSIMASNTGELFF,TGTGCCAGTAGTATTATGGCGTCGAACACCGGGGAGCTGTTTTTT,TRBV19,15,TRBJ2-2,.,few
CSVEDRGRGWTEAFF,TGCAGCGTTGAAGATAGGGGCAGGGGGTGGACTGAAGCTTTCTTT,TRBV29-1,15,TRBJ1-1,TRBD1,.
CATSRVGAGIVEETQYF,TGTGCCACCAGCAGAGTGGGGGCCGGAATAGTCGAAGAGACCCAGTACTTC,TRBV15,17,TRBJ2-5,.,.
CSGRQGAGDTQYF,TGCAGCGGGAGACAGGGGGCCGGCGATACGCAGTATTTT,TRBV29-1,13,TRBJ2-3,TRBD1,.
CASSFPGTGDYEQYF,TGTGCCAGCAGCTTTCCCGGGACAGGGGACTACGAGCAGTACTTC,TRBV5-4,15,TRBJ2-7,TRBD1,.
CASSFGQGATEAFF,TGTGCCAGCAGTTTTGGACAGGGGGCCACTGAAGCTTTCTTT,TRBV7-9,14,TRBJ1-1,TRBD1,.
CASSSTGTGHMNEQYF,TGTGCCAGCAGCTCTACCGGGACAGGCCACATGAACGAGCAGTACTTC,TRBV5-4,16,TRBJ2-7,TRBD1,.
CASIRHNTEAFF,TGTGCCAGCATCAGACACAACACTGAAGCTTTCTTT,TRBV7-9,12,TRBJ1-1,.,.
CAWSGGGNQPQHF,TGTGCCTGGAGTGGGGGGGGCAATCAGCCCCAGCATTTT,TRBV30,13,TRBJ1-5,.,.
CASSLGGQANVLTF,TGTGCCAGCAGCTTAGGGGGGCAGGCCAACGTCCTGACTTTC,TRBV5-6,14,TRBJ2-6,.,once
CASSYWSGRADSPLHF,TGTGCCAGCAGTTACTGGTCAGGGAGGGCGGATTCACCCCTCCACTTT,TRBV6-5,16,TRBJ1-6,.,few
CASSPTVNQPQHF,TGCGCCAGCAGCCCGACAGTGAATCAGCCCCAGCATTTT,TRBV4-1,13,TRBJ1-5,.,.
CASGLRTTKGPQHF,TGTGCTAGTGGTTTGCGGACAACCAAAGGGCCCCAGCATTTT,TRBV12-5,14,TRBJ1-5,.,.
CASSRTGQPRETQYF,TGTGCCAGCAGCCGGACAGGTCAGCCTAGGGAGACCCAGTACTTC,TRBV2,15,TRBJ2-5,TRBD1,.
CASSPGHNTEAFF,TGTGCCAGCAGCCCCGGCCACAACACTGAAGCTTTCTTT,TRBV7-3,13,TRBJ1-1,.,.
CASSQSSGGGAGELFF,TGTGCCAGCAGCCAGTCCAGCGGGGGGGGTGCCGGGGAGCTGTTTTTT,TRBV11-1,16,TRBJ2-2,TRBD2,.
CAVNRVSANTGELFF,TGTGCCGTCAACAGGGTATCAGCGAACACCGGGGAGCTGTTTTTT,TRBV30,15,TRBJ2-2,.,.
CASSEGGSTEAFF,TGTGCCAGCAGCGAGGGGGGGAGCACTGAAGCTTTCTTT,TRBV2,13,TRBJ1-1,.,.